The rows below give T cell receptor beta chains drawn from one sample of a study of blood T cell repertoires in COVID-19. The repertoire was sequenced with immunoSEQ multiplex PCR; TCRdb's copy has only in-frame clones and lacks some. Of some 200,000 clones in the sample, less than 90% were seen once. The sequencing input was peripheral blood. These receptors were obtained from a woman in her 70s with COVID-19, enrolled during active disease. The CDR3 runs from the conserved cysteine through the conserved F or W. Not every row has a clone size; where given, it reads once, few, many or a size class.

TRBV7-9,.,TRBJ1-5,CASSHSGARGQPQHF
TRBV5-1,once,TRBJ2-7,CASSLDPGSSYEQYF
TRBV27,.,TRBJ2-7,CASRKGAGFYEQYF
TRBV6-1,.,TRBJ2-3,CASSEAGSDTQYF
TRBV5-1,.,TRBJ2-3,CASSLNSGGSDTQYF
TRBV6-1,.,TRBJ1-2,CASSEPVERVF
TRBV7-8,.,TRBJ2-1,CASSLLAGVDDEQFF
TRBV27,.,TRBJ2-7,CASSLPPPGEQYF
TRBV6-6,.,TRBJ1-5,CASSAPGFNQPQHF
TRBV28,.,TRBJ2-5,CASSPGLAGLIQETQYF
TRBV7-8,.,TRBJ2-1,CASSPRTSDYNEQFF
TRBV6-5,.,TRBJ1-2,CASSYRGLNGYTF
TRBV6-5,.,TRBJ2-3,CASSTGLAPDTQYF
TRBV2,.,TRBJ2-3,CASNPLLSTDTQYF
TRBV6-1,.,TRBJ2-6,CASSERQGWGVLTF
TRBV3-1/TRBV3-2,.,TRBJ1-1,CASSQGGRWAFF
TRBV6-5,.,TRBJ2-2,CASRLVTGELFF
TRBV19,few,TRBJ1-1,CASSIEGALPDTEAFF
TRBV7-2,.,TRBJ2-3,CASSPLAGGADTQYF
TRBV29-1,.,TRBJ1-1,CSINTGRNTEAFF
TRBV24-1,.,TRBJ1-2,CATSDPLTGDYGYTF
TRBV24-1,.,TRBJ1-2,CATSDSTAVYGYTF
TRBV24-1,.,TRBJ2-5,CATGLAGVETQYF
TRBV18,.,TRBJ1-1,CASSPSTGVNTEAFF
TRBV4-1,.,TRBJ1-2,CASSQEGGMGGYTF
TRBV28,.,TRBJ1-6,CASSWTGTSPLHF
TRBV19,.,TRBJ1-5,CASSSQPGQPNQPQHF
TRBV2,.,TRBJ1-2,CASSSGRVTYGYTF
TRBV28,once,TRBJ1-5,CASSRLPGQQPQHF
TRBV14,few,TRBJ1-6,CASRPGVIASPLHF
TRBV18,.,TRBJ2-7,CASSSTGQAYEQYF
TRBV6-1,.,TRBJ1-2,CASRSGQIYTF
TRBV13,.,TRBJ2-1,CASSLLVGSSYNEQFF
TRBV7-9,.,TRBJ1-1,CASSFVRVSRAEAFF
TRBV19,.,TRBJ1-1,CASSMTGRAFF
TRBV15,few,TRBJ2-5,CATSNVGLAGGPTRAQYF
TRBV6-5,.,TRBJ1-1,CASSYPRGRNTEAFF
TRBV29-1,.,TRBJ2-7,CSVAPIRLAGETYEQYF
TRBV24-1,.,TRBJ2-2,CATSDLKPGELFF
TRBV14,few,TRBJ2-5,CASSQTGTLQETQYF
TRBV5-4,.,TRBJ2-1,CASILAGGLKNEQFF